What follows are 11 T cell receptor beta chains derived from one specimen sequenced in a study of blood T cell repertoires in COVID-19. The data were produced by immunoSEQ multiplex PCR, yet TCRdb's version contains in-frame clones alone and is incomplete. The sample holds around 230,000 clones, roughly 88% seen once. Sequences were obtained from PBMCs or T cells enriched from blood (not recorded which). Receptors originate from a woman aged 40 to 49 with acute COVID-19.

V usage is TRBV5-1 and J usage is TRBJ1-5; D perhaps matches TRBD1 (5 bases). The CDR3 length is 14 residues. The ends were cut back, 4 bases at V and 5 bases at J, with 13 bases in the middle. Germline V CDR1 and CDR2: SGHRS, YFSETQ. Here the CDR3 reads CASSPVGGDQPQHF. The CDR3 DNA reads TGCGCCAGCAGCCCCGTCGGGGGGGATCAGCCCCAGCATTTT.

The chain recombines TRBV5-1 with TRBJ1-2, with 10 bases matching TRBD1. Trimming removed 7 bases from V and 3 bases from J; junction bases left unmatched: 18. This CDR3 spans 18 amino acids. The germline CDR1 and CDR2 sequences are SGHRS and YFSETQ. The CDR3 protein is CASRIGIAGTGVDYGYTF. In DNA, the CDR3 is TGCGCCAGCCGGATTGGTATCGCCGGGACAGGGGTTGACTATGGCTACACCTTC.

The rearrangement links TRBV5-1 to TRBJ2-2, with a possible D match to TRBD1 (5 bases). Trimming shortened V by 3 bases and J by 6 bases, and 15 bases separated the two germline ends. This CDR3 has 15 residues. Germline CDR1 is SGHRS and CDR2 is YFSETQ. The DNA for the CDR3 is TGCGCCAGCAGCTCAACAGGTAGTTTAGCCGGGGAGCTGTTTTTT. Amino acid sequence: CASSSTGSLAGELFF.

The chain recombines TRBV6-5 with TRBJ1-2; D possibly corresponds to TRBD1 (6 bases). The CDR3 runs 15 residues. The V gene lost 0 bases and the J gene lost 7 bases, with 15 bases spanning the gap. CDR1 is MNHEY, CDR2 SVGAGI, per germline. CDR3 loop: CASSYSPRGVSGYTF. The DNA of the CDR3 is TGTGCCAGCAGTTACTCGCCCAGGGGCGTGAGTGGCTACACCTTC.

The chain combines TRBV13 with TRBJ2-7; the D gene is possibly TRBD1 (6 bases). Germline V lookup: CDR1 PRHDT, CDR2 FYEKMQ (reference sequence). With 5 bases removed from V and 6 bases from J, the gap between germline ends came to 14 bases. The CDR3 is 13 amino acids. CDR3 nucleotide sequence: TGTGCCAGCAGCCTCGTAGGCAGGGGCGAGCAGTACGTC. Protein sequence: CASSLVGRGEQYV.

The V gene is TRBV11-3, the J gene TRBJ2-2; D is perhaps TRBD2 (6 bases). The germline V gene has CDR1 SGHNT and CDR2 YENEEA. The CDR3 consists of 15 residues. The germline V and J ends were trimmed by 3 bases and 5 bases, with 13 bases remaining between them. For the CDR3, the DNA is TGTGCCAGCAGCTTGGAGGGAGTCAGGACCGGGGAGCTGTTTTTT. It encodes CASSLEGVRTGELFF.

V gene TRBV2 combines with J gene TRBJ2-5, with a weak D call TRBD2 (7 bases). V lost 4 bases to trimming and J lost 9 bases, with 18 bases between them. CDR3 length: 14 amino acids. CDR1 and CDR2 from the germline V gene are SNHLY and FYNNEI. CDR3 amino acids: CASSGDAGAPSQYF. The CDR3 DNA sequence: TGTGCCAGCAGTGGGGATGCGGGGGCCCCCTCCCAGTACTTC.

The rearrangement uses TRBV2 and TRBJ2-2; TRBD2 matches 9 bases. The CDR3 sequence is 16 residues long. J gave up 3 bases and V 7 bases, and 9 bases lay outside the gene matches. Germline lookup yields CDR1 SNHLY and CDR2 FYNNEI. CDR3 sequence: CASKSGSGGHTGELFF. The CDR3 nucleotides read TGTGCCAGCAAAAGCGGAAGCGGGGGGCACACCGGGGAGCTGTTTTTT.

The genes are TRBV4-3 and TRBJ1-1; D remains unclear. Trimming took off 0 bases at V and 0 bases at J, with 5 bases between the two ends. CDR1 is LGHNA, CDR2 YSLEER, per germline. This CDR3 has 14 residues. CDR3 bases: TGCGCCAGCAGCCAAGAATTAATGAACACTGAAGCTTTCTTT. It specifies CASSQELMNTEAFF.

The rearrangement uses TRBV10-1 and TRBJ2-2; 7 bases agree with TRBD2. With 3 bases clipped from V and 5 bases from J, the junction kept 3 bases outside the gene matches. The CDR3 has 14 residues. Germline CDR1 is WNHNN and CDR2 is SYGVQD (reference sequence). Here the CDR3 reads CASSDLRGTGELFF. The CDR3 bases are TGCGCCAGCAGTGATCTGCGGGGGACCGGGGAGCTGTTTTTT.

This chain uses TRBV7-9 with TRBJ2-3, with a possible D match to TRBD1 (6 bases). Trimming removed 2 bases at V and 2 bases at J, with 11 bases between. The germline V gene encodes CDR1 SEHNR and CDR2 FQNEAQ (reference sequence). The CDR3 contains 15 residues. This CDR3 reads CASSLLRTDTDTQYF. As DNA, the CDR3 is TGTGCCAGCAGCTTACTTAGGACAGACACAGATACGCAGTATTTT.